Below, 20 T cell receptor beta chains from the same sample are listed, as sequenced in a study of T cell repertoires in cytomegalovirus infection. No antigen has been identified for these receptors. TCRdb ran MiXCR on the reads and lists one entry per CDR3 protein. Among approximately 110,000 distinct CDR3 sequences listed, about 30% were seen once. The sequencing here drew on CD8+ T cells from cultured PBMCs, taken from culture after CMV antigen stimulation. These receptors were obtained from a human donor in good health (CMV status not recorded). Some clones in this sample may be carry-over from other donors' samples.

In its sample, this clonotype was seen a few times. The rearrangement uses TRBV5-6 and TRBJ1-6, with TRBD1 matching 7 bases. The CDR3 runs to 16 residues. J lost 7 bases, V lost 0 bases, and 7 bases had no gene match. The germline CDR1 and CDR2 sequences are SGHDT and YYEEEE. The CDR3 region has the DNA TGTGCCAGCAGCTTGGAACGGGACAGCTCGAATTCACCCCTCCACTTT. Translated, it gives CASSLERDSSNSPLHF.

In this sample, this clonotype turned up a few times. The chain recombines TRBV12-3 or TRBV12-4 with TRBJ1-2; D perhaps matches TRBD1 (5 bases). Trimming shortened V by 6 bases and J by 4 bases, and 9 bases separated the two germline ends. This CDR3 has 12 amino acids. CDR3: CASSYGGYGYTF. The CDR3 coding sequence is TGTGCCAGCAGCTACGGGGGCTATGGCTACACCTTC.

The sample holds a few counts of this clonotype. This chain links TRBV7-6 with TRBJ2-7; 10 bases are a match to TRBD2. V was pared by 3 bases and J by 4 bases, with 6 bases of the junction left unmatched. The CDR3 covers 15 residues. Germline CDR1 reads SGHVS; CDR2 reads FNYEAQ. CDR3 nucleotide sequence: TGTGCCAGCAGCTTTAGGACTAGCGGAGATTACGAGCAGTACTTC. Its protein is CASSFRTSGDYEQYF.

This clonotype was counted many times. The chain carries TRBV5-6 and TRBJ2-7; the match to TRBD1 covers 7 bases. Germline lookup yields CDR1 SGHDT and CDR2 YYEEEE. This CDR3 region has 13 residues. The trim removed 5 bases at V and 5 bases at J, leaving 7 bases unmatched. The CDR3 sequence: CASSWFTGDEQYF. CDR3 sequence (DNA): TGTGCCAGCAGTTGGTTTACAGGGGACGAGCAGTACTTC. Using reference TRBV5-6 and TRBJ2-7 for the parts outside the CDR3, the full variable domain is DAGVTQSPTHLIKTRGQQVTLRCSPKSGHDTVSWYQQALGQGPQFIFQYYEEEERQRGNFPDRFSGHQFPNYSSELNVNALLLGDSALYLCASSWFTGDEQYFGPGTRLTVT.

The CDR3 protein is CASSSLGEFTYTEAFF. CDR3 nucleotide sequence: TGTGCCAGTAGTTCCCTGGGGGAGTTTACTTACACTGAAGCTTTCTTT. This chain links TRBV19 with TRBJ1-1, with D tentatively TRBD1 (5 bases). Germline CDR1 reads LNHDA; CDR2 reads SQIVND (reference sequence). The CDR3 spans 16 residues. Trimming removed 5 bases at V and 3 bases at J, with 19 bases between.

This clonotype showed up just a few times. The rearrangement links TRBV4-1 to TRBJ1-1; D gene ambiguous. V lost 1 base to trimming and J lost 5 bases, with 14 bases between them. The CDR3 sequence is 15 residues long. Germline lookup yields CDR1 MGHRA and CDR2 YSYEKL. CDR3 DNA: TGCGCCAGCAGCCAAGGATTCAATTCGGTGACTGAAGCTTTCTTT. It encodes CASSQGFNSVTEAFF.

This clonotype came up many times. The V and J genes are TRBV20-1 and TRBJ2-7, with D perhaps matching TRBD1 (5 bases). Trimming removed 1 base at V and 0 bases at J, with 19 bases between. The CDR3 extends over 17 amino acids. Germline V gene data show CDR1 as DFQATT and CDR2 as SNEGSKA (reference sequence). The CDR3 protein is CSARGTMTEDASYEQYF. The CDR3 DNA is TGCAGTGCTAGAGGTACGATGACAGAGGACGCCTCCTACGAGCAGTACTTC.

J is TRBJ2-1 and V is TRBV11-2; D may be TRBD2 (7 bases). Germline CDR1 is SGHAT and CDR2 is FQNNGV. This CDR3 contains 14 residues. The ends were cut back, 8 bases at V and 0 bases at J, with 11 bases in the middle. The CDR3 bases are TGTGCCAGCGGCGCGGGGGCCTCCTACAATGAGCAGTTCTTC. Encoded protein: CASGAGASYNEQFF.

This clonotype was detected ten times or more. V gene TRBV27 combines with J gene TRBJ1-5; D is perhaps TRBD1 (5 bases). The CDR3 extends over 13 amino acids. The V end lost 5 bases, the J end lost 4 bases, and 9 bases lay between the germline ends. CDR1 is MNHEY, CDR2 SMNVEV, per germline (reference sequence). In DNA, the CDR3 is TGTGCCAGCAGTGGGGCAGGGAATCAGCCCCAGCATTTT. It encodes CASSGAGNQPQHF.

This clonotype has just a few counts. The V call is TRBV3-1, the J call TRBJ2-1, with D hard to call. Germline V gene data show CDR1 as LGHDT and CDR2 as YNNKEL (reference sequence). The CDR3 runs 13 residues. V was shortened by 4 bases and J by 6 bases, with 10 bases between the two germline ends. The CDR3 region has the DNA TGTGCCAGCAGCCCAGAGTGGGCCAATGAGCAGTTCTTC. It codes for CASSPEWANEQFF.

This clonotype has only a few counts. V usage is TRBV19 and J usage is TRBJ2-7; D possibly corresponds to TRBD1 (6 bases). The CDR3 is made up of 12 amino acids. Germline V gene data show CDR1 as LNHDA and CDR2 as SQIVND (reference sequence). The germline V and J ends were trimmed by 9 bases and 4 bases, with 13 bases remaining between them. The CDR3 coding sequence is TGTGCCAGCCAGACAGGAGCATACGAGCAGTACTTC. The encoded protein is CASQTGAYEQYF.

The chain couples TRBV12-3 or TRBV12-4 to TRBJ2-7; D is unclear. The ends were cut back, 4 bases at V and 3 bases at J, with 13 bases in the middle. The CDR3 totals 14 residues. The DNA for the CDR3 is TGTGCCAGCAGTTACAGCCTAAGGAACTACGAGCAGTACTTC. Translated: CASSYSLRNYEQYF.

The chain employs TRBV6-5 and TRBJ2-7; D may be TRBD1 (6 bases). V dropped 0 bases and J dropped 2 bases, with 11 bases sitting between them. Per the germline V gene, CDR1 is MNHEY and CDR2 is SVGAGI. CDR3 length: 15 amino acids. CDR3 bases: TGTGCCAGCAGTTACTCGGACAGCTCAACCTACGAGCAGTACTTC. This codes for CASSYSDSSTYEQYF.

The chain has TRBV5-5 and TRBJ1-5; TRBD1 might be the D (6 bases). Deletions cut 0 bases from V and 6 bases from J, with 7 bases between. The germline CDR1 and CDR2 sequences are SGHKS and YYEKEE (reference sequence). This CDR3 has 13 residues. Written as DNA, the CDR3 is TGTGCCAGCAGCTTGGAAGGGGGTCAGCCCCAGCATTTT. Encoded protein: CASSLEGGQPQHF.

This clonotype came up a few times. V gene TRBV12-3 or TRBV12-4 combines with J gene TRBJ2-7; D remains unclear. This CDR3 is 14 amino acids long. V was pared by 5 bases and J by 4 bases, with 15 bases between. The CDR3 region is CASSAIGLLYEQYF. CDR3 bases: TGTGCCAGCAGTGCCATAGGGCTGTTGTACGAGCAGTACTTC.

The chain links TRBV12-3 or TRBV12-4 to TRBJ2-3; D ambiguous. V dropped 7 bases and J dropped 4 bases, with 6 bases sitting between them. The CDR3 has 11 residues. CDR3 DNA: TGTGCCAGCAAGGTATCAGATACGCAGTATTTT. Translating it yields CASKVSDTQYF.

The rearrangement joins TRBV6-9 to TRBJ1-2; 7 bases are shared with TRBD1. The germline gives CDR1 MNHGY, CDR2 SVAAGI. With 2 bases clipped from V and 6 bases from J, the junction kept 18 bases outside the gene matches. This CDR3 spans 18 amino acids. CDR3 sequence: CASSYLARRLRGLNGYTF. CDR3 coding DNA: TGTGCCAGCAGTTATCTAGCTCGGCGGCTCAGGGGGTTGAATGGCTACACCTTC.

Details on this clonotype: A much larger clone differs from this one at a single base, so this may be a read error. The chain is built from TRBV11-2 and TRBJ1-1, with no clear D. The CDR3 covers 11 residues. Germline V gene sequence: CDR1 SGHAT, CDR2 FQNNGV. The DNA for the CDR3 is TGTGCCAGCAGCTTAACCACTGTAGCTTTCTTT. Its protein is CASSLTTVAFF.

This chain joins TRBV6-6 and TRBJ2-3; D is undetermined. Germline V gives CDR1 MNHNY, CDR2 SVGAGI (reference sequence). V gave up 2 bases and J gave up 1 base, with 10 bases separating them. The CDR3 totals 15 residues. CDR3 DNA sequence: TGTGCCAGCAGTTACGCAGGCCACCGCACAGATACGCAGTATTTT. As protein: CASSYAGHRTDTQYF.

The chain is built from TRBV11-1 and TRBJ1-1; D is possibly TRBD1 (6 bases). Trimming removed 5 bases at V and 8 bases at J, with 21 bases between. The CDR3 extends over 15 amino acids. Germline V gene data show CDR1 as SGHAT and CDR2 as FQDESV (reference sequence). The CDR3 nucleotides read TGTGCCAGCAGCCTATACCGGACAGAGGGAATGGAAGCTTTCTTT. This gives the protein CASSLYRTEGMEAFF.